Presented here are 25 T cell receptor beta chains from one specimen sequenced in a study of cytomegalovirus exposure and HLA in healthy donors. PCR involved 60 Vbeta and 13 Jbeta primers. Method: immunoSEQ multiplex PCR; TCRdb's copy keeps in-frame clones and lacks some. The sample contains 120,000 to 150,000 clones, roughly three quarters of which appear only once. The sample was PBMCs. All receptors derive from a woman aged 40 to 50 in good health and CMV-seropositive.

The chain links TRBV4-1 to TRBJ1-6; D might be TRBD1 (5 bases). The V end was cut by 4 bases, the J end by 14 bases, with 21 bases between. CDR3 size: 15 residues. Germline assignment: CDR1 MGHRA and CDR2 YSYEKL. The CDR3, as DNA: TGCGCCAGCAGCCGAGGACATATCGCAACCGAATCCCTCCACTTT. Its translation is CASSRGHIATESLHF.

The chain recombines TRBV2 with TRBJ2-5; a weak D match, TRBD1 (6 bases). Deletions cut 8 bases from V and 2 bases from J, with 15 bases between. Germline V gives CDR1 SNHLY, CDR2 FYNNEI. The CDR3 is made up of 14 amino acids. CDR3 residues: CASGRDKIQETQYF. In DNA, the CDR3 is TGTGCCAGCGGAAGGGACAAAATACAAGAGACCCAGTACTTC.

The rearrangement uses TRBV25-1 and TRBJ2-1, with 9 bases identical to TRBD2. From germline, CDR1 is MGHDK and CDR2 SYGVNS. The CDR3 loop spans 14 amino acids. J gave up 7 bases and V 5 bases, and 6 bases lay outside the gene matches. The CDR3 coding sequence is TGTGCCAGCAGTACAAGCGGGGGGCGGAATGAGCAGTTCTTC. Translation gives CASSTSGGRNEQFF.

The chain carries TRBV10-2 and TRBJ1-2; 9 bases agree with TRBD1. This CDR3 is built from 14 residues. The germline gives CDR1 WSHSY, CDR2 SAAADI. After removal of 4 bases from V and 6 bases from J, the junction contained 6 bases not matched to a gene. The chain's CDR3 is CASSGSTGGDGYTF. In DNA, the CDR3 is TGCGCCAGCAGTGGCTCGACAGGGGGGGATGGCTACACCTTC.

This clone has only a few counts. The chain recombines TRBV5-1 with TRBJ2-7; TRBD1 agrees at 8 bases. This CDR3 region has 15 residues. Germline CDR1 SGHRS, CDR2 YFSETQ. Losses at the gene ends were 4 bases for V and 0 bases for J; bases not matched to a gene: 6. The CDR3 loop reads CASSDRGQASYEQYF. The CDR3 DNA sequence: TGCGCCAGCAGCGATCGGGGACAGGCCTCCTACGAGCAGTACTTC. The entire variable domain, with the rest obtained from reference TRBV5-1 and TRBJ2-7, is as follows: KAGVTQTPRYLIKTRGQQVTLSCSPISGHRSVSWYQQTPGQGLQFLFEYFSETQRNKGNFPGRFSGRQFSNSRSEMNVSTLELGDSALYLCASSDRGQASYEQYFGPGTRLTVT.

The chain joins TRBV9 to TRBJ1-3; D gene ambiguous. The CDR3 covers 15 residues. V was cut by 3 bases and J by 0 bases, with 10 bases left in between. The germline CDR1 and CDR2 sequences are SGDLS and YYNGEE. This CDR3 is CASSGTEFSGNTIYF. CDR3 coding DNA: TGTGCCAGCAGCGGAACAGAGTTCTCTGGAAACACCATATATTTT.

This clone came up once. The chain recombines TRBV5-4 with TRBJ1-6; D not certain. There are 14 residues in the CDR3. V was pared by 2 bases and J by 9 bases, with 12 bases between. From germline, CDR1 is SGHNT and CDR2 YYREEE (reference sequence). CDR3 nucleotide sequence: TGTGCCAGCAGCTTTGACAACGGGGTTTCACCCCTCCACTTT. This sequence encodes CASSFDNGVSPLHF.

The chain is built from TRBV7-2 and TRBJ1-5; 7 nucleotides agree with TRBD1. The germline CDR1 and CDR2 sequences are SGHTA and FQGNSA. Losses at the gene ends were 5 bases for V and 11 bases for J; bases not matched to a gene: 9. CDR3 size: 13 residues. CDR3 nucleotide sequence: TGTGCCAGCAGCACAGGGGTGGTGGGGACCCAGCATTTT. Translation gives CASSTGVVGTQHF.

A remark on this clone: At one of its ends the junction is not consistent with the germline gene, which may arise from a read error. CDR3 DNA sequence: TGCAGTGCTAGAGATCTCCAGGGCGCAAACTTC. It encodes CSARDLQGANF. The chain carries TRBV20-1 and TRBJ1-2; a weak D match, TRBD1 (5 bases). The germline V gene has CDR1 DFQATT and CDR2 SNEGSKA (reference sequence). The CDR3 has 11 amino acids.

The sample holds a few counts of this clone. The CDR3 DNA follows: TGTGCCAGCAGGATCACTGTGAACACTGAAGCTTTCTTT. Encoded protein: CASRITVNTEAFF. V gene TRBV6-6 combines with J gene TRBJ1-1, with no clear D. The CDR3 is 13 residues long. The V gene's germline CDR1 is MNHNY and CDR2 SVGAGI (reference sequence). V was cut by 6 bases and J by 0 bases, with 8 bases left in between.

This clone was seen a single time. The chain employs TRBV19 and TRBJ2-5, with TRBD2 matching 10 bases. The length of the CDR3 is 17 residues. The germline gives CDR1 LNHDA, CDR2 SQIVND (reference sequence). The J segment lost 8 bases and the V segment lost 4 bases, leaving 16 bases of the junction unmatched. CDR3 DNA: TGTGCCAGTAGTACGACCGAAACCAGGACTAGCGGCGCTACCCAGTACTTC. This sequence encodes CASSTTETRTSGATQYF. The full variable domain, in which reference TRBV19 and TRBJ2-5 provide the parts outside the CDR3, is DGGITQSPKYLFRKEGQNVTLSCEQNLNHDAMYWYRQDPGQGLRLIYYSQIVNDFQKGDIAEGYSVSREKKESFPLTVTSAQKNPTAFYLCASSTTETRTSGATQYFGPGTRLLVL.

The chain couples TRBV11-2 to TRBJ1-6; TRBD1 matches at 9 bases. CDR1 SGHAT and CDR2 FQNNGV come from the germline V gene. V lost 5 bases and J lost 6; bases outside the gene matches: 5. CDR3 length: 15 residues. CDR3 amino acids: CASSPGTGSNSPLHF. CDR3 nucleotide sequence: TGTGCCAGCAGCCCCGGGACAGGGAGTAATTCACCCCTCCACTTT.

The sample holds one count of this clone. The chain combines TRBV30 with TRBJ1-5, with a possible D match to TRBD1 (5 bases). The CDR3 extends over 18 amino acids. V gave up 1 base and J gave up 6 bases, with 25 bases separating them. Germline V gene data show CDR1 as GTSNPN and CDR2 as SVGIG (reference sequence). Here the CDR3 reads CAWSALPDPDQGPQPQHF. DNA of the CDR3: TGTGCCTGGAGTGCCTTACCAGACCCGGATCAGGGCCCTCAGCCCCAGCATTTT.

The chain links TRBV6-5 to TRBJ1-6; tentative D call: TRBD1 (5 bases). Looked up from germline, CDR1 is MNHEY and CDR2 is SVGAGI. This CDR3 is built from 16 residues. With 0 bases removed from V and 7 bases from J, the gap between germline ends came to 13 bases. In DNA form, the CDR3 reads TGTGCCAGCAGTTACTCTCCACCAGGGTGGAATTCACCCCTCCACTTT. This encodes CASSYSPPGWNSPLHF.

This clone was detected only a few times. CDR3 in amino acids: CASSYGAGVPQDTQYF. The CDR3 DNA is TGTGCCAGCAGTTACGGAGCGGGGGTCCCGCAAGATACGCAGTATTTT. J is TRBJ2-3 and V is TRBV6-5; TRBD2 agrees at 8 bases. The germline gives CDR1 MNHEY, CDR2 SVGAGI. This CDR3 is built from 16 residues. V shed 2 bases and J 5 bases; nucleotides not matched to a gene: 9.

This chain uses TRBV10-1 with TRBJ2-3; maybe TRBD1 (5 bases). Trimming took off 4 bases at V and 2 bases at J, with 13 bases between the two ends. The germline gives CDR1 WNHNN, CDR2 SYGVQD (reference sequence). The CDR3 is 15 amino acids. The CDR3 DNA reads TGCGCCAGCAGTGGGTCAGGTGGGGCCACAGATACGCAGTATTTT. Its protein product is CASSGSGGATDTQYF.

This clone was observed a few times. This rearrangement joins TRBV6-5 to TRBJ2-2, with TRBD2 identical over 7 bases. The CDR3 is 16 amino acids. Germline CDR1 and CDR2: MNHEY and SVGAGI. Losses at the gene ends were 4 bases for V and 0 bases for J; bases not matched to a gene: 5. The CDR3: CASSSGGGPNTGELFF. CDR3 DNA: TGTGCCAGCAGTTCGGGCGGGGGTCCGAACACCGGGGAGCTGTTTTTT.

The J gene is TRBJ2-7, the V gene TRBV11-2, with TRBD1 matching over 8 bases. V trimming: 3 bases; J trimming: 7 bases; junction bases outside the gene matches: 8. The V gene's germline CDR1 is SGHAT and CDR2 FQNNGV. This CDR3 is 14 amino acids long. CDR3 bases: TGTGCCAGCAGCTTGGGGCAGGGGGCGCGAGAGCAGTACTTC. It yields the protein CASSLGQGAREQYF.

CDR3 sequence (DNA): TGTGCTAGTGGACTTCGGACAGCCTCCTACGAGCAGTACTTC. This codes for CASGLRTASYEQYF. V and J are TRBV12-5 and TRBJ2-7; tentative D call: TRBD1 (6 bases). Germline CDR1 LGHNT, CDR2 FRNRAP. The length of the CDR3 is 14 residues. Deletions cut 6 bases from V and 0 bases from J, with 12 bases between.

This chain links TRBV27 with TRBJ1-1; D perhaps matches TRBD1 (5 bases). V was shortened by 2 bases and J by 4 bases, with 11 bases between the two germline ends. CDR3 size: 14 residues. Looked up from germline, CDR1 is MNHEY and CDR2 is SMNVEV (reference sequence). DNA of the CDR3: TGTGCCAGCAGTTTAAGGGGTCGGAGCACTGAAGCTTTCTTT. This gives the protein CASSLRGRSTEAFF.

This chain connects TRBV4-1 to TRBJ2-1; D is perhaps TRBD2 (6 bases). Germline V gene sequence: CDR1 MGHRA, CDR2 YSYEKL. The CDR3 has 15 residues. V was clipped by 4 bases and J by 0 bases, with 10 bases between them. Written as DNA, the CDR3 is TGCGCCAGCAGCCCACTGGGGGGCTCCTACAATGAGCAGTTCTTC. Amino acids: CASSPLGGSYNEQFF.

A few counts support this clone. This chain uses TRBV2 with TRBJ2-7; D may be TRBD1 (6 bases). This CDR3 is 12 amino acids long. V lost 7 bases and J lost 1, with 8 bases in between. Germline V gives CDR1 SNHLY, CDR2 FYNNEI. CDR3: CASNTGSYEQYF. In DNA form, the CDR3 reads TGTGCCAGCAACACAGGGTCCTACGAGCAGTACTTC.

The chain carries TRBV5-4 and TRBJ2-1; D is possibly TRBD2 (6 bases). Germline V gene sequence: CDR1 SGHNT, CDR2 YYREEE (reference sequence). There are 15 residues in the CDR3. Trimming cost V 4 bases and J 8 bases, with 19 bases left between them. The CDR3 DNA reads TGTGCCAGCAGCACCGGGGTTGCGGGGTTGTATGAGCAGTTCTTC. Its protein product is CASSTGVAGLYEQFF.

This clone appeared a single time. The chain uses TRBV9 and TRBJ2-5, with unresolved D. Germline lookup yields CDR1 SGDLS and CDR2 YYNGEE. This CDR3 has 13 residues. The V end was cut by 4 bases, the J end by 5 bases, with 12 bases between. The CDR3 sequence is CASSPAPTETQYF. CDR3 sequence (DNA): TGTGCCAGCAGCCCCGCCCCTACCGAGACCCAGTACTTC.

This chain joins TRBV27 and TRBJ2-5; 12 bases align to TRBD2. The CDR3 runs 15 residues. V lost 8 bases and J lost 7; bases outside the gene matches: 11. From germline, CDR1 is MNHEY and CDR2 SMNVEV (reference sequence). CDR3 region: CASAPRTSGALTQYF. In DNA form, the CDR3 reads TGTGCCAGCGCGCCTAGGACTAGCGGGGCCTTGACCCAGTACTTC.